This is a list of T cell receptor beta chains from one sample in a study of neurological immune-mediated disorders. TCRdb ran MiXCR on the 5' RACE reads and lists one entry per CDR3 protein. This repertoire shows under 45,000 distinct CDR3 sequences, less than 5% found once; its top ten account for around 2%. Sequencing was done on a sample of PBMCs. The receptors originated from a young man with multiple sclerosis. The CDR3 runs from the conserved cysteine through the conserved F or W. Fields, in order: D gene, clone size, J gene, V gene, CDR3 length, CDR3 protein, CDR3 DNA. D genes are given only for firm matches. For some rows the clone size is stated as once, few or many, or as a class when expanded; others skip it.

D gene: TRBD1; clone size: many; J gene: TRBJ2-7; V gene: TRBV20-1; CDR3 length: 14; CDR3 protein: CSARDTDRGDEQYF; CDR3 DNA: TGCAGTGCTAGAGATACTGACAGGGGGGACGAGCAGTACTTC
D gene: -; clone size: many; J gene: TRBJ1-2; V gene: TRBV7-2; CDR3 length: 15; CDR3 protein: CASSTTGSIFGGYTF; CDR3 DNA: TGTGCCAGCAGCACCACAGGGTCCATCTTTGGGGGCTACACCTTC
D gene: TRBD2; clone size: -; J gene: TRBJ2-3; V gene: TRBV10-1; CDR3 length: 15; CDR3 protein: CASSDERGGSDTQYF; CDR3 DNA: TGCGCCAGCAGTGATGAGCGGGGGGGCTCAGATACGCAGTATTTT
D gene: -; clone size: many; J gene: TRBJ2-1; V gene: TRBV4-2; CDR3 length: 14; CDR3 protein: CASSTPTETDEQFF; CDR3 DNA: TGTGCCAGCAGCACACCGACAGAGACCGATGAGCAGTTCTTC
D gene: -; clone size: many; J gene: TRBJ2-2; V gene: TRBV20-1; CDR3 length: 16; CDR3 protein: CSAPSSQVMNTGELFF; CDR3 DNA: TGCAGTGCTCCATCATCACAAGTAATGAACACCGGGGAGCTGTTTTTT
D gene: -; clone size: many; J gene: TRBJ2-7; V gene: TRBV15; CDR3 length: 12; CDR3 protein: CATGLRGYEQYF; CDR3 DNA: TGTGCCACCGGTTTGAGGGGTTACGAGCAGTACTTC
D gene: -; clone size: many; J gene: TRBJ2-1; V gene: TRBV29-1; CDR3 length: 11; CDR3 protein: CSVMSYNEQFF; CDR3 DNA: TGCAGCGTTATGTCCTACAATGAGCAGTTCTTC
D gene: TRBD1; clone size: many; J gene: TRBJ2-3; V gene: TRBV24-1; CDR3 length: 13; CDR3 protein: CATRDRVTDTQYF; CDR3 DNA: TGTGCCACCAGGGACAGGGTTACAGATACGCAGTATTTT
D gene: -; clone size: many; J gene: TRBJ1-4; V gene: TRBV7-6; CDR3 length: 15; CDR3 protein: CASSAWRDNYEKLFF; CDR3 DNA: TGTGCCAGCAGCGCATGGCGGGACAACTATGAAAAACTGTTTTTT
D gene: -; clone size: few; J gene: TRBJ2-1; V gene: TRBV5-1; CDR3 length: 16; CDR3 protein: CASSFTILARGDEQFF; CDR3 DNA: TGCGCCAGCAGCTTCACCATACTAGCACGAGGGGATGAGCAGTTCTTC
D gene: -; clone size: many; J gene: TRBJ1-2; V gene: TRBV20-1; CDR3 length: 13; CDR3 protein: CSASRGVPFGYTF; CDR3 DNA: TGCAGTGCTAGTCGAGGGGTCCCTTTTGGCTACACCTTC
D gene: -; clone size: many; J gene: TRBJ1-1; V gene: TRBV6-5; CDR3 length: 12; CDR3 protein: CASINAARKAFF; CDR3 DNA: TGTGCCAGCATAAACGCCGCCCGTAAAGCTTTCTTT
D gene: TRBD1; clone size: many; J gene: TRBJ1-1; V gene: TRBV7-2; CDR3 length: 15; CDR3 protein: CASSLTPGQGGLAFF; CDR3 DNA: TGTGCCAGCAGCCTCACACCGGGACAGGGGGGGTTAGCTTTCTTT
D gene: -; clone size: -; J gene: TRBJ2-1; V gene: TRBV6-2/TRBV6-3; CDR3 length: 13; CDR3 protein: CASSFRGYNEQFF; CDR3 DNA: TGTGCCAGCAGTTTCCGGGGCTACAATGAGCAGTTCTTC
D gene: TRBD2; clone size: many; J gene: TRBJ2-1; V gene: TRBV5-1; CDR3 length: 16; CDR3 protein: CASSLAGAGYNNEQFF; CDR3 DNA: TGCGCCAGCAGCTTGGCCGGAGCGGGGTATAACAATGAGCAGTTCTTC
D gene: TRBD2; clone size: -; J gene: TRBJ2-1; V gene: TRBV7-2; CDR3 length: 15; CDR3 protein: CASSPIAGPWDEQFF; CDR3 DNA: TGTGCCAGCAGCCCCATAGCGGGGCCTTGGGATGAGCAGTTCTTC
D gene: TRBD1; clone size: many; J gene: TRBJ2-7; V gene: TRBV10-3; CDR3 length: 16; CDR3 protein: CAISDTAGQGPYEQYF; CDR3 DNA: TGTGCCATCAGTGACACGGCGGGACAGGGCCCCTACGAGCAGTACTTC
D gene: TRBD1; clone size: few; J gene: TRBJ1-2; V gene: TRBV5-6; CDR3 length: 17; CDR3 protein: CASSVDRGLRRNYGYTF; CDR3 DNA: TGTGCCAGCAGCGTGGACAGGGGGCTAAGGAGAAACTATGGCTACACCTTC
D gene: TRBD1; clone size: many; J gene: TRBJ2-1; V gene: TRBV6-5; CDR3 length: 16; CDR3 protein: CASSYLGQVPGGEQFF; CDR3 DNA: TGTGCCAGCAGTTACCTAGGACAGGTCCCGGGTGGGGAGCAGTTCTTC
D gene: -; clone size: many; J gene: TRBJ2-7; V gene: TRBV29-1; CDR3 length: 14; CDR3 protein: CSVTSGTGWIEQYF; CDR3 DNA: TGCAGCGTGACCTCCGGGACGGGTTGGATAGAGCAGTACTTC
D gene: TRBD1; clone size: -; J gene: TRBJ1-5; V gene: TRBV2; CDR3 length: 18; CDR3 protein: CASSEQGQVLLSYQPQHF; CDR3 DNA: TGTGCCAGCAGTGAACAGGGACAGGTGCTCCTTTCTTATCAGCCCCAGCATTTT
D gene: -; clone size: many; J gene: TRBJ1-1; V gene: TRBV5-1; CDR3 length: 13; CDR3 protein: CASSLALGNEAFF; CDR3 DNA: TGCGCCAGCAGCTTGGCCTTGGGAAATGAAGCTTTCTTT
D gene: TRBD1; clone size: many; J gene: TRBJ2-5; V gene: TRBV15; CDR3 length: 14; CDR3 protein: CATSHPTGGETQYF; CDR3 DNA: TGTGCCACCAGCCACCCTACAGGGGGCGAGACCCAGTACTTC
D gene: -; clone size: many; J gene: TRBJ2-2; V gene: TRBV29-1; CDR3 length: 15; CDR3 protein: CSVRKGVARTGELFF; CDR3 DNA: TGCAGCGTTCGAAAGGGAGTAGCCAGGACCGGGGAGCTGTTTTTT
D gene: -; clone size: many; J gene: TRBJ1-1; V gene: TRBV5-5; CDR3 length: 15; CDR3 protein: CASSSVGTQNTEAFF; CDR3 DNA: TGTGCCAGCAGCTCGGTCGGGACACAGAACACTGAAGCTTTCTTT
D gene: -; clone size: many; J gene: TRBJ2-7; V gene: TRBV25-1; CDR3 length: 14; CDR3 protein: CASSEYEGGGEQYF; CDR3 DNA: TGTGCCAGCAGTGAATACGAGGGCGGCGGCGAGCAGTACTTC
D gene: TRBD2; clone size: many; J gene: TRBJ2-1; V gene: TRBV7-9; CDR3 length: 14; CDR3 protein: CAHPTGGSYNEQFF; CDR3 DNA: TGTGCACACCCCACGGGGGGCTCCTACAATGAGCAGTTCTTC
D gene: -; clone size: -; J gene: TRBJ1-2; V gene: TRBV6-5; CDR3 length: 13; CDR3 protein: CASGSGQPYGYTF; CDR3 DNA: TGTGCCAGCGGATCGGGACAACCCTATGGCTACACCTTC
D gene: -; clone size: many; J gene: TRBJ2-7; V gene: TRBV20-1; CDR3 length: 11; CDR3 protein: CSARVGDEQYF; CDR3 DNA: TGCAGTGCTAGAGTCGGCGACGAGCAGTACTTC
D gene: -; clone size: many; J gene: TRBJ2-2; V gene: TRBV5-1; CDR3 length: 15; CDR3 protein: CASSLRSTNPGELFF; CDR3 DNA: TGCGCCAGCAGCCTGCGGAGTACGAACCCCGGGGAGCTGTTTTTT
D gene: -; clone size: many; J gene: TRBJ2-7; V gene: TRBV10-3; CDR3 length: 14; CDR3 protein: CAISERKGFGEQYF; CDR3 DNA: TGTGCCATCAGTGAGAGGAAGGGGTTCGGAGAGCAGTACTTC
D gene: -; clone size: medium-sized; J gene: TRBJ2-5; V gene: TRBV10-3; CDR3 length: 13; CDR3 protein: CAISESREETQYF; CDR3 DNA: TGTGCCATCAGTGAGTCGAGGGAGGAGACCCAGTACTTC
D gene: -; clone size: many; J gene: TRBJ1-1; V gene: TRBV5-1; CDR3 length: 14; CDR3 protein: CASSFQPMNTEAFF; CDR3 DNA: TGCGCCAGCAGCTTTCAGCCGATGAACACTGAAGCTTTCTTT
D gene: TRBD2; clone size: -; J gene: TRBJ2-7; V gene: TRBV18; CDR3 length: 13; CDR3 protein: CASSRLARYEQYF; CDR3 DNA: TGTGCCAGCTCCCGACTAGCCAGGTACGAGCAGTACTTC
D gene: -; clone size: -; J gene: TRBJ1-2; V gene: TRBV29-1; CDR3 length: 13; CDR3 protein: CSVEDRGAGGYTF; CDR3 DNA: TGCAGCGTTGAAGATCGAGGGGCTGGTGGCTACACCTTC
D gene: -; clone size: many; J gene: TRBJ1-1; V gene: TRBV29-1; CDR3 length: 11; CDR3 protein: CSVRDVTEAFF; CDR3 DNA: TGCAGCGTTCGTGATGTCACTGAAGCTTTCTTT
D gene: -; clone size: few; J gene: TRBJ1-2; V gene: TRBV20-1; CDR3 length: 10; CDR3 protein: CSATNYGYTF; CDR3 DNA: TGCAGTGCTACAAACTATGGCTACACCTTC
D gene: TRBD1; clone size: -; J gene: TRBJ1-1; V gene: TRBV7-2; CDR3 length: 13; CDR3 protein: CASSVTGGSEAFF; CDR3 DNA: TGTGCCAGCAGCGTCACAGGGGGTTCTGAAGCTTTCTTT
D gene: -; clone size: few; J gene: TRBJ1-5; V gene: TRBV12-3/TRBV12-4; CDR3 length: 13; CDR3 protein: CASSFGGGQPQNF; CDR3 DNA: TGTGCCAGCAGTTTTGGGGGAGGGCAGCCCCAGAATTTT
D gene: -; clone size: many; J gene: TRBJ1-6; V gene: TRBV4-3; CDR3 length: 14; CDR3 protein: CASSQDPRNSPLHF; CDR3 DNA: TGCGCCAGCAGCCAAGATCCCAGGAATTCACCCCTCCACTTT
D gene: TRBD1; clone size: many; J gene: TRBJ1-1; V gene: TRBV11-2; CDR3 length: 17; CDR3 protein: CASSVRQGGAGNTEAFF; CDR3 DNA: TGTGCCAGCAGCGTTCGACAGGGGGGCGCGGGAAACACTGAAGCTTTCTTT
D gene: TRBD1; clone size: many; J gene: TRBJ1-1; V gene: TRBV29-1; CDR3 length: 9; CDR3 protein: CSAGTGAFF; CDR3 DNA: TGCAGCGCTGGGACAGGGGCTTTCTTT
D gene: -; clone size: many; J gene: TRBJ1-1; V gene: TRBV12-3/TRBV12-4; CDR3 length: 13; CDR3 protein: CASSLASNTEAFF; CDR3 DNA: TGTGCCAGCAGTTTGGCGTCGAACACTGAAGCTTTCTTT
D gene: -; clone size: -; J gene: TRBJ1-3; V gene: TRBV14; CDR3 length: 16; CDR3 protein: CASSQLSTSSGNTIYF; CDR3 DNA: TGTGCCAGCAGCCAACTCTCGACGAGCTCTGGAAACACCATATATTTT
D gene: -; clone size: few; J gene: TRBJ2-2; V gene: TRBV24-1; CDR3 length: 16; CDR3 protein: CATSEWGRGDTGELFF; CDR3 DNA: TGTGCCACCAGTGAGTGGGGCAGGGGAGACACCGGGGAGCTGTTTTTT